These 28 T cell receptor beta chains share one sample of origin, sequenced in a study of T cells in localized non-small cell lung cancer. Sequenced by immunoSEQ multiplex PCR; TCRdb stores in-frame clones only, minus some. This sample has roughly 48,000 clones, with 70% to 80% found just once. The source material was peripheral blood, sampled before any cancer treatment. These receptors came from a man between 40 and 70 years old with stage I squamous cell lung carcinoma.

CDR3 nucleotide sequence: TGCGCCAGTCCTGCTGTCTATTCACCCCTCCACTTT. It translates to CASPAVYSPLHF. J is TRBJ1-6 and V is TRBV10-1; D gene uncertain. V was shortened by 9 bases and J by 8 bases, with 11 bases between the two germline ends. Germline V gene data show CDR1 as WNHNN and CDR2 as SYGVQD (reference sequence). The CDR3 contains 12 residues.

This chain uses TRBV6-5 with TRBJ1-5, with D possibly TRBD1 on 6 matching bases. The CDR3 has 15 residues. Trimming shortened V by 6 bases and J by 3 bases, and 15 bases separated the two germline ends. CDR1 is MNHEY and CDR2 is SVGAGI in the germline V gene. In DNA form, the CDR3 reads TGTGCCAGCAGGTCTCTAAGGACAGACAATCAGCCCCAGCATTTT. It specifies CASRSLRTDNQPQHF.

The chain combines TRBV7-2 with TRBJ1-1; D call uncertain. Germline V lookup: CDR1 SGHTA, CDR2 FQGNSA. The CDR3 extends over 13 amino acids. V was shortened by 5 bases and J by 0 bases, with 7 bases between the two germline ends. The CDR3 nucleotides read TGTGCCAGCAGCCGAGTTTTGAACACTGAAGCTTTCTTT. Translating it yields CASSRVLNTEAFF.

This clone was seen only once. The chain is built from TRBV4-3 and TRBJ1-4; no firm D call. The V gene lost 3 bases and the J gene lost 5 bases, with 10 bases spanning the gap. This CDR3 is built from 14 residues. Germline V gives CDR1 LGHNA, CDR2 YSLEER. The CDR3 protein is CASSQGKGNEKLFF. CDR3 DNA sequence: TGCGCCAGCAGCCAGGGAAAGGGCAATGAAAAACTGTTTTTT.

The genes are TRBV11-2 and TRBJ2-6; perhaps D is TRBD1 or TRBD2 (6 bases each). Trimming removed 11 bases at V and 3 bases at J, with 17 bases between. The CDR3 spans 15 residues. Per germline, CDR1 SGHAT and CDR2 FQNNGV. The CDR3 reads CAQARGQGGANVLTF. The CDR3 bases are TGTGCCCAGGCTCGGGGGCAAGGTGGGGCCAACGTCCTGACTTTC.

This chain uses TRBV7-2 with TRBJ1-6, with D perhaps TRBD1 (5 bases). Germline CDR1 and CDR2: SGHTA and FQGNSA. Trimming took 4 bases from V and 7 from J, leaving 11 bases between them. This CDR3 spans 14 amino acids. Here the CDR3 DNA reads TGTGCCAGCAGCTGGAAGGGGCAGAATTCACCCCTCCACTTT. The encoded protein is CASSWKGQNSPLHF.

The rearrangement joins TRBV28 to TRBJ1-6, with 7 bases aligning to TRBD1. Germline trimming cut 11 bases from V and 8 bases from J; bases unmatched to any gene: 9. The CDR3 sequence is 13 residues long. Germline V gene lookup returns CDR1 MDHEN and CDR2 SYDVKM. CDR3 coding DNA: TGTGCCGGGGGGACAGCTAGTGATTCACCCCTCCACTTT. Its translation: CAGGTASDSPLHF.

This clone was counted between two and nine times. The rearrangement joins TRBV9 to TRBJ1-1; D not certain. Germline V gene data show CDR1 as SGDLS and CDR2 as YYNGEE. The CDR3 has 14 residues. Trimming cost V 0 bases and J 6 bases, with 12 bases left between them. This chain's CDR3 is CASSVGREIAEAFF. The CDR3 nucleotides are TGTGCCAGCAGCGTAGGACGGGAGATCGCTGAAGCTTTCTTT. The variable domain in full, completed from reference TRBV9 and TRBJ1-1, reads DSGVTQTPKHLITATGQRVTLRCSPRSGDLSVYWYQQSLDQGLQFLIQYYNGEERAKGNILERFSAQQFPDLHSELNLSSLELGDSALYFCASSVGREIAEAFFGQGTRLTVV.

The chain uses TRBV7-2 and TRBJ2-4; D not certain. Germline V gives CDR1 SGHTA, CDR2 FQGNSA. The CDR3 has 16 amino acids. The V end lost 4 bases, the J end lost 2 bases, and 15 bases lay between the germline ends. CDR3 nucleotide sequence: TGTGCCAGCAGCTCTGGTGGTCGGTGGACCAAAAACATTCAGTACTTC. Translated: CASSSGGRWTKNIQYF.

This rearrangement joins TRBV18 to TRBJ1-5; D may be TRBD1 (5 bases). The germline V gene encodes CDR1 KGHSH and CDR2 LQKENI. This CDR3 comprises 15 residues. V was shortened by 3 bases and J by 7 bases, with 16 bases between the two germline ends. CDR3 DNA: TGTGCCAGCTCACCCTCGGGGCAGGGTGGCCAGCCCCAGCATTTT. As protein: CASSPSGQGGQPQHF. Full variable domain (rest looked up from reference TRBV18 and TRBJ1-5): NAGVMQNPRHLVRRRGQEARLRCSPMKGHSHVYWYRQLPEEGLKFMVYLQKENIIDESGMPKERFSAEFPKEGPSILRIQQVVRGDSAAYFCASSPSGQGGQPQHFGDGTRLSIL.

The CDR3 bases are TGTGCCACCAAGCCCTTACTAAGCACAGATACGCAGTATTTT. It encodes CATKPLLSTDTQYF. The V call is TRBV19, the J call TRBJ2-3; D call uncertain. This CDR3 region has 14 residues. Germline loops: CDR1 LNHDA, CDR2 SQIVND (reference sequence). Trimming removed 10 bases at V and 0 bases at J, with 14 bases between.

The CDR3 sequence is CASSAYSGVQETQYF. The CDR3 region has the DNA TGTGCCAGCAGCGCCTACTCAGGAGTCCAAGAGACCCAGTACTTC. The rearrangement links TRBV7-2 to TRBJ2-5, with D unclear. Germline loops: CDR1 SGHTA, CDR2 FQGNSA. CDR3 length: 15 amino acids. Trimming left V 5 bases short and J 1 base short, with 14 bases between. Full variable domain (rest looked up from reference TRBV7-2 and TRBJ2-5): GAGVSQSPSNKVTEKGKDVELRCDPISGHTALYWYRQSLGQGLEFLIYFQGNSAPDKSGLPSDRFSAERTGGSVSTLTIQRTQQEDSAVYLCASSAYSGVQETQYFGPGTRLLVL.

The V and J genes are TRBV5-5 and TRBJ2-5; TRBD1 aligns across 8 bases. CDR1 SGHKS and CDR2 YYEKEE come from the germline V gene (reference sequence). The CDR3 contains 16 residues. V was clipped by 4 bases and J by 4 bases; unmatched bases: 12. CDR3 in amino acids: CASSQGRQGIRETQYF. In nucleotides, the CDR3 is TGTGCCAGCAGCCAGGGCCGACAGGGGATAAGAGAGACCCAGTACTTC.

The V call is TRBV11-1, the J call TRBJ2-5; no clear D. Between the trimmed V and J ends, which lost 6 bases and 4 bases, there was a span of 15 bases. CDR1 is SGHAT and CDR2 is FQDESV in the germline V gene (reference sequence). The CDR3 is made up of 14 amino acids. The CDR3 nucleotides are TGTGCCAGCAGGTTTGGAACCAGCACAGAGACCCAGTACTTC. Its translation: CASRFGTSTETQYF.

This clone has just one count. The CDR3 here is CASSEGGQWNSPLHF. CDR3 sequence (DNA): TGTGCCAGCAGTGAAGGGGGGCAGTGGAATTCACCCCTCCACTTT. J is TRBJ1-6 and V is TRBV2, with D possibly TRBD1 on 6 matching bases. This CDR3 contains 15 residues. The ends were cut back, 1 base at V and 7 bases at J, with 11 bases in the middle. Germline V gene lookup returns CDR1 SNHLY and CDR2 FYNNEI.

V usage is TRBV5-1 and J usage is TRBJ1-5, with a possible D match to TRBD1 (6 bases). This CDR3 contains 15 residues. With 5 bases removed from V and 5 bases from J, the gap between germline ends came to 17 bases. Germline CDR1 and CDR2: SGHRS and YFSETQ. As DNA, the CDR3 is TGCGCCAGCAGGGGGGGCACCGTGGACTATCAGCCCCAGCATTTT. This translates into CASRGGTVDYQPQHF.

The chain joins TRBV6-5 to TRBJ1-1; D ambiguous. The length of the CDR3 is 11 residues. From germline, CDR1 is MNHEY and CDR2 SVGAGI. V dropped 8 bases and J dropped 1 base, with 5 bases sitting between them. This CDR3 is CASGQNTEAFF. CDR3 sequence (DNA): TGTGCCAGCGGTCAGAACACTGAAGCTTTCTTT.

This chain links TRBV27 with TRBJ1-2; 12 positions agree with TRBD1. The ends lost 6 bases at V and 7 bases at J; junction bases unmatched: 6. The germline V gene has CDR1 MNHEY and CDR2 SMNVEV (reference sequence). The CDR3 loop spans 14 amino acids. The CDR3 protein is CASRSGTGGFGYTF. CDR3 DNA: TGTGCCAGCAGGTCCGGGACAGGGGGCTTTGGCTACACCTTC.

This chain joins TRBV7-9 and TRBJ2-7, with D possibly matching TRBD1 (7 bases). Trimming left V 3 bases short and J 1 base short, with 10 bases between. Germline values: CDR1 SEHNR, CDR2 FQNEAQ (reference sequence). The CDR3 is made up of 14 amino acids. The CDR3, as DNA: TGTGCCAGCAGCTTCGGGGGACAGTCCTACGAGCAGTACTTC. Its protein is CASSFGGQSYEQYF.

This chain uses TRBV4-2 with TRBJ2-5; D is undetermined. The V gene's germline CDR1 is LGHNA and CDR2 YNFKEQ. Trimming cost V 1 base and J 2 bases, with 8 bases left between them. The CDR3 sequence is 14 residues long. The CDR3 is CASSQVLAQETQYF. DNA of the CDR3: TGTGCCAGCAGCCAAGTACTCGCGCAAGAGACCCAGTACTTC.

The CDR3 loop is CASSQQAGGTGAYEQYF. The CDR3 DNA follows: TGCGCCAGCAGCCAACAAGCGGGTGGGACAGGGGCCTACGAGCAGTACTTC. The rearrangement links TRBV4-3 to TRBJ2-7, with 10 bases identical to TRBD1. Germline CDR1 and CDR2: LGHNA and YSLEER. V lost 2 bases, J lost 2 bases, and 9 bases stayed unmatched. There are 17 residues in the CDR3.

The rearrangement joins TRBV6-5 to TRBJ1-2; D perhaps matches TRBD1 (5 bases). CDR1 MNHEY and CDR2 SVGAGI come from the germline V gene. Trimming took 5 bases from V and 0 from J, leaving 13 bases between them. The CDR3 is 15 amino acids. CDR3 region: CASSNTGRANYGYTF. CDR3 DNA sequence: TGTGCCAGCAGTAATACAGGCCGAGCTAACTATGGCTACACCTTC.

The chain is built from TRBV7-2 and TRBJ2-2; tentative D call: TRBD2 (5 bases). V was trimmed by 1 base and J by 5 bases, leaving 11 bases between them. The CDR3 runs to 15 residues. Germline CDR1 reads SGHTA; CDR2 reads FQGNSA. The CDR3 protein is CASSLEYGVTGELFF. CDR3 DNA: TGTGCCAGCAGCTTAGAGTACGGGGTGACCGGGGAGCTGTTTTTT.

This chain links TRBV18 with TRBJ1-5; unclear D gene. The V gene's germline CDR1 is KGHSH and CDR2 LQKENI. V was clipped by 5 bases and J by 0 bases, with 5 bases between them. The CDR3 length is 13 residues. The DNA of the CDR3 is TGTGCCAGCTCAAGGGATAGCAATCAGCCCCAGCATTTT. Amino acid sequence: CASSRDSNQPQHF.

The chain joins TRBV29-1 to TRBJ2-2; TRBD1 agrees at 8 bases. The CDR3 runs 14 residues. V gave up 6 bases and J gave up 6 bases; unmatched junction bases: 9. Per the germline V gene, CDR1 is SQVTM and CDR2 is ANQGSEA. This CDR3 reads CSVGQGGFAGELFF. The DNA of the CDR3 is TGCAGCGTCGGACAGGGAGGATTTGCCGGGGAGCTGTTTTTT.

The chain links TRBV19 to TRBJ1-2; unclear D gene. Germline CDR1 reads LNHDA; CDR2 reads SQIVND (reference sequence). Trimming removed 8 bases at V and 8 bases at J, with 18 bases between. CDR3 length equals 13 residues. CDR3 coding DNA: TGTGCCAGTCTGAAAGGACCCTCTTTAGGCTACACCTTC. Protein sequence: CASLKGPSLGYTF.

The chain employs TRBV18 and TRBJ1-5, with a possible D match to TRBD1 (6 bases). This CDR3 has 13 amino acids. V lost 3 bases, J lost 9 bases, and 12 bases lay in between. Germline assignment: CDR1 KGHSH and CDR2 LQKENI. The CDR3 DNA reads as TGTGCCAGCTCACCGGGGCAGGGGATGCCCCAGCATTTT. Residues: CASSPGQGMPQHF.

This sequence joins TRBV28 and TRBJ1-1; D is unclear. V was shortened by 2 bases and J by 4 bases, with 11 bases between the two germline ends. This CDR3 has 14 amino acids. Germline loops: CDR1 MDHEN, CDR2 SYDVKM. The CDR3 sequence: CASSLERVSTEAFF. The CDR3 DNA reads TGTGCCAGCAGTTTAGAGCGTGTGAGCACTGAAGCTTTCTTT.